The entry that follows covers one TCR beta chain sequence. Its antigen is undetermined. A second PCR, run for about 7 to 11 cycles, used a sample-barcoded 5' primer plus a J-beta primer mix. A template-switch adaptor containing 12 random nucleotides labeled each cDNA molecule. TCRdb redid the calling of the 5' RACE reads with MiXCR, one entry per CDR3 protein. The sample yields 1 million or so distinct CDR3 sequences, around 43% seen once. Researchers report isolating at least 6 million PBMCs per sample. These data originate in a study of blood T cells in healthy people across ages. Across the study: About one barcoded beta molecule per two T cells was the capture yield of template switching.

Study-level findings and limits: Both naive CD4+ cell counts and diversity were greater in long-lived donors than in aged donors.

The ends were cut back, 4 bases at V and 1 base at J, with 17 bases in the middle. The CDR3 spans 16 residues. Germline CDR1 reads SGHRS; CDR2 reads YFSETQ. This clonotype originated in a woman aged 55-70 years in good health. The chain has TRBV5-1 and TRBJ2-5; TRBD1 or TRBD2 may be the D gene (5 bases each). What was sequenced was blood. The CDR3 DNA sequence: TGCGCCAGCAGCACCTCCGGGACCCTGGGCCAAGAGACCCAGTACTTC. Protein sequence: CASSTSGTLGQETQYF. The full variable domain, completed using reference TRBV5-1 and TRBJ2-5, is KAGVTQTPRYLIKTRGQQVTLSCSPISGHRSVSWYQQTPGQGLQFLFEYFSETQRNKGNFPGRFSGRQFSNSRSEMNVSTLELGDSALYLCASSTSGTLGQETQYFGPGTRLLVL.